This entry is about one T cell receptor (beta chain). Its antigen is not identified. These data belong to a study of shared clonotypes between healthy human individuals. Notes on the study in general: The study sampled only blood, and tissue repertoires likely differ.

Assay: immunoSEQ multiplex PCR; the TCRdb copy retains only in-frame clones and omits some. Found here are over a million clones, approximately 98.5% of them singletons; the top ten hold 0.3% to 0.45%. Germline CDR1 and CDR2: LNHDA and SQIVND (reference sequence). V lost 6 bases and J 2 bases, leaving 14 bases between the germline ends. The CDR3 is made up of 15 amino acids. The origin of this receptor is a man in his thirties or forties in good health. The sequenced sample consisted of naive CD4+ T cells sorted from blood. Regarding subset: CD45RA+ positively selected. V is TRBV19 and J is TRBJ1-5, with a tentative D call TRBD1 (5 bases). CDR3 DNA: TGTGCCAGTAGCAGATTCAGGGTAGGCAATCAGCCCCAGCATTTT. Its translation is CASSRFRVGNQPQHF. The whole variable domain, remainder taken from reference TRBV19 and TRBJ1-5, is DGGITQSPKYLFRKEGQNVTLSCEQNLNHDAMYWYRQDPGQGLRLIYYSQIVNDFQKGDIAEGYSVSREKKESFPLTVTSAQKNPTAFYLCASSRFRVGNQPQHFGDGTRLSIL.